This T cell receptor (beta chain) originates from a study of metastatic and nonmetastatic thyroid tumors. Study in general: Repertoires were compared across blood and tumor or nodule tissue from malignant and benign thyroid patients.

Study processing details: Clinicopathological groups of papillary thyroid cancer showed CDR3 differences that were used to build a distant-metastasis classifier. TCRdb reanalyzed the PCR reads with MiXCR. TCRdb, rather than the study authors, made the V and J calls. The sample lists over 8,000 clones, 30% to 40% occurring once. Patients underwent thyroid surgery, and none had received any treatment before it. Trimming cost V 4 bases and J 7 bases; bases outside gene matches: 15. This CDR3 comprises 16 residues. Germline CDR1 reads SGDLS; CDR2 reads YYNGEE. General observations from the study: Patients with malignant thyroid tumors reportedly had significantly higher TCR beta diversity than those with benign nodules, in blood and tumor.

Concerning this clone itself: Antigen specificity is unknown.

The sequence derives from a female donor with papillary thyroid cancer or a benign thyroid nodule (not recorded which). Some clones in this sample may be carry-over from other donors' samples. Sequenced input: adjacent normal tissue. The chain couples TRBV9 to TRBJ1-1; TRBD1 matches at 8 bases. The CDR3 spells CASSPQDREGSIEAFF. CDR3 coding DNA: TGTGCCAGCAGCCCCCAGGACAGGGAGGGGAGCATTGAAGCTTTCTTT.